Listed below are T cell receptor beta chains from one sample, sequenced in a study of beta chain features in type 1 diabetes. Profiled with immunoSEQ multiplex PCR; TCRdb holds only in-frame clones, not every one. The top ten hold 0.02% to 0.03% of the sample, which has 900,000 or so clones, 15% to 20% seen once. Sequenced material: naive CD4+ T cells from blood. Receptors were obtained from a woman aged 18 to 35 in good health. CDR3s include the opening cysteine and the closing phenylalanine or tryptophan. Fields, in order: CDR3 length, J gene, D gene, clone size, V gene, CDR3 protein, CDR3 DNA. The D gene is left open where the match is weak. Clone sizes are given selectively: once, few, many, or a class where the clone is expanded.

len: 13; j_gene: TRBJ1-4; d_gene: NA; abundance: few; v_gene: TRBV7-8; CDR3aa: CASSSGGDEKLFF; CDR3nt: TGTGCCAGCAGCTCGGGAGGGGATGAAAAACTGTTTTTT
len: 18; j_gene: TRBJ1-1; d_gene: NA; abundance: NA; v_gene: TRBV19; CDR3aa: CASSQGRTPETWYTEAFF; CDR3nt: TGTGCCAGTAGCCAGGGTAGGACACCTGAAACTTGGTACACTGAAGCTTTCTTT
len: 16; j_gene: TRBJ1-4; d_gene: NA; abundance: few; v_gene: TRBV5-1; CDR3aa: CASSFNSGLTNEKLFF; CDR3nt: TGCGCCAGCAGCTTCAACTCAGGTTTGACTAATGAAAAACTGTTTTTT
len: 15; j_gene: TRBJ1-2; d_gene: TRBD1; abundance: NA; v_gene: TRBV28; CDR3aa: CASSLSDRRGRGYTF; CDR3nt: TGTGCCAGCAGTTTATCCGATCGAAGGGGGCGAGGCTACACCTTC
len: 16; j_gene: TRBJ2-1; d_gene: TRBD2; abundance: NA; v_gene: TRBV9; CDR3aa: CASSFIAGESYNEQFF; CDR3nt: TGTGCCAGCAGCTTCATAGCGGGAGAATCCTACAATGAGCAGTTCTTC
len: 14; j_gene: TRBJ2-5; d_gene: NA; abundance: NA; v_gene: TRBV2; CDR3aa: CASGPLGIRETQYF; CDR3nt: TGTGCCAGCGGTCCTCTAGGGATTCGTGAGACCCAGTACTTC
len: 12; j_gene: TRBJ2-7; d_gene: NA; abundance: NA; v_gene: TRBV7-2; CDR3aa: CASSLDGGEQYF; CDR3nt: TGTGCCAGCAGCTTAGATGGGGGCGAGCAGTACTTC
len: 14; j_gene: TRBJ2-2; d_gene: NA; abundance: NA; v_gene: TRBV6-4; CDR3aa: CANRTKANTGELFF; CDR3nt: TGTGCCAACCGAACAAAGGCGAACACCGGGGAGCTGTTTTTT
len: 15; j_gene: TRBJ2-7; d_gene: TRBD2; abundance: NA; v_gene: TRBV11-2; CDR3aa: CASSSRLAGFYEQYF; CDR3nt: TGTGCCAGCAGCTCAAGACTAGCGGGGTTCTACGAGCAGTACTTC
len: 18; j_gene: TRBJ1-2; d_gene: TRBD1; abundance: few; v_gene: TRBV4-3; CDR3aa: CASSQVSGTGGRGYGYTF; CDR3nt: TGCGCCAGCAGCCAGGTTTCCGGGACAGGGGGCCGTGGCTATGGCTACACCTTC
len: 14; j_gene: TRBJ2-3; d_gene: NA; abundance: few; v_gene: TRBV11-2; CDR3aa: CASSLGVSTDTQYF; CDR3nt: TGTGCCAGCAGCTTGGGGGTTAGCACAGATACGCAGTATTTT
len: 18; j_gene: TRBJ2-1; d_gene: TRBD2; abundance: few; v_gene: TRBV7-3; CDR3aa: CASSPQGLAGGPSDEQFF; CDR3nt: TGTGCCAGCAGCCCACAGGGACTAGCGGGAGGGCCTTCGGATGAGCAGTTCTTC
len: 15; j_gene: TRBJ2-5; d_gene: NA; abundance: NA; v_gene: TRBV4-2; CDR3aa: CASSQGDGDRETQYF; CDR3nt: TGTGCCAGCAGCCAAGGCGATGGGGATAGAGAGACCCAGTACTTC
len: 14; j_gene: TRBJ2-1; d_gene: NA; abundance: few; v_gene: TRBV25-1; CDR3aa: CASSDAGTNNEQFF; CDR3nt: TGTGCCAGCAGTGATGCAGGCACAAACAATGAGCAGTTCTTC
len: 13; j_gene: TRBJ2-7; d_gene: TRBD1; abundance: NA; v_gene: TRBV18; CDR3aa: CASSPTGFYEQYF; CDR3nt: TGTGCCAGCTCACCGACAGGGTTTTACGAGCAGTACTTC
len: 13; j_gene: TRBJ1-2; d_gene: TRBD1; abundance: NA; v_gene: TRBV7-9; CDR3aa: CASSRGQAAGYTF; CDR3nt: TGTGCCAGCAGCCGGGGACAGGCGGCTGGCTACACCTTC
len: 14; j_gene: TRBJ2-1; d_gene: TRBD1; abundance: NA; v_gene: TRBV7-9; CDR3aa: CASSPLGDRDEQFF; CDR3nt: TGTGCCAGCAGCCCCCTGGGCGACAGGGATGAGCAGTTCTTC
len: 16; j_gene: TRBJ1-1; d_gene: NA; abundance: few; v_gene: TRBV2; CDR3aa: CASSVRAGGTNTEAFF; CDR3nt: TGTGCCAGCAGTGTCAGAGCAGGAGGCACCAACACTGAAGCTTTCTTT
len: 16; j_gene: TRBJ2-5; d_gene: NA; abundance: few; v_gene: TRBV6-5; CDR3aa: CASSYSGSPGAETQYF; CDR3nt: TGTGCCAGCAGTTACTCCGGTTCTCCGGGTGCTGAGACCCAGTACTTC
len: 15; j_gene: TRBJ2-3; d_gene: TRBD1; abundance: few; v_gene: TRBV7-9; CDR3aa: CASNPGTGDTDTQYF; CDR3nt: TGTGCCAGCAACCCCGGGACAGGGGACACAGATACGCAGTATTTT
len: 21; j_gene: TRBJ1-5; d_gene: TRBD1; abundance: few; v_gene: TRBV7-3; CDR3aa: CASSLHLRDRRPHYSNQPQHF; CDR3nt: TGTGCCAGCAGCTTACACCTCCGGGACAGGAGACCGCACTATAGCAATCAGCCCCAGCATTTT
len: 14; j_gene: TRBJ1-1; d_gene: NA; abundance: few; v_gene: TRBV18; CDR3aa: CASSPQGGGTEAFF; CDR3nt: TGTGCCAGCTCACCACAGGGAGGGGGCACTGAAGCTTTCTTT
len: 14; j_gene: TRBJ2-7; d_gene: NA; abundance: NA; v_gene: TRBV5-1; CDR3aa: CASSSPDSSYEQYF; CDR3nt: TGCGCCAGCAGCTCGCCGGACAGCTCCTACGAGCAGTACTTC
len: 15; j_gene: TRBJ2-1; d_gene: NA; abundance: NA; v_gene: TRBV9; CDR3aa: CASSTPGESYNEQFF; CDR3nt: TGTGCCAGCAGCACTCCAGGGGAGTCCTACAATGAGCAGTTCTTC
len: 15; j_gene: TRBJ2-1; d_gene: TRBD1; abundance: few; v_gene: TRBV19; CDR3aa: CASSILGTGYNEQFF; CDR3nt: TGTGCCAGTAGTATACTGGGGACAGGTTACAATGAGCAGTTCTTC
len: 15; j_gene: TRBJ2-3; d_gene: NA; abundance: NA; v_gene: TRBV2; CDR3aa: CASSEDWTTTDTQYF; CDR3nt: TGTGCCAGCAGTGAAGATTGGACTACCACAGATACGCAGTATTTT
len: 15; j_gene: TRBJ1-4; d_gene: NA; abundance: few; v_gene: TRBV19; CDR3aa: CASSPNRARDEKLFF; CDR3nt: TGTGCCAGTAGTCCGAACAGGGCTCGGGATGAAAAACTGTTTTTT
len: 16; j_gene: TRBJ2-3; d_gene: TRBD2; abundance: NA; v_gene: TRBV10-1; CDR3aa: CASSDGGLAGADTQYF; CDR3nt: TGCGCCAGCAGTGACGGTGGTCTAGCGGGAGCAGATACGCAGTATTTT
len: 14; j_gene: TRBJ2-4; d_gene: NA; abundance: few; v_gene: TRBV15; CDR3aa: CATSRGEYQNIQYF; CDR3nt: TGTGCCACCAGCAGAGGGGAATACCAAAACATTCAGTACTTC
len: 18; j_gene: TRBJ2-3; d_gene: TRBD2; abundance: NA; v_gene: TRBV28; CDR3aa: CASSRDLGLAGYTDTQYF; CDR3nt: TGTGCCAGCAGTCGGGACCTGGGACTAGCGGGGTACACAGATACGCAGTATTTT
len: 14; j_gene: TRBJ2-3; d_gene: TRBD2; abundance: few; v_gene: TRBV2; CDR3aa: CASRLAVSTDTQYF; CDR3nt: TGTGCCAGCCGACTAGCGGTTAGCACAGATACGCAGTATTTT
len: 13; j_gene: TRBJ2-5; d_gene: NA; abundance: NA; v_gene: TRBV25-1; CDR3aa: CASKGRTVETQYF; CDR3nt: TGTGCCAGCAAGGGTAGGACAGTAGAGACCCAGTACTTC
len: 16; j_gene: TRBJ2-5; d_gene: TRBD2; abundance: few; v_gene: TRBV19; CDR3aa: CASRGLAGGPQETQYF; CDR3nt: TGTGCCAGCCGCGGACTAGCGGGAGGTCCCCAAGAGACCCAGTACTTC
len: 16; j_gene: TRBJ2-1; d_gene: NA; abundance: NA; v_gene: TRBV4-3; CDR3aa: CASSQVGGTTYNEQFF; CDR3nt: TGCGCCAGCAGCCAAGTAGGCGGGACGACATACAATGAGCAGTTCTTC
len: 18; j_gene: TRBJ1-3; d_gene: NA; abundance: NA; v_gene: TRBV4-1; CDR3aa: CASSQFVPRLRDGNTIYF; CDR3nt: TGCGCCAGCAGCCAATTCGTCCCCCGCCTCAGGGACGGAAACACCATATATTTT
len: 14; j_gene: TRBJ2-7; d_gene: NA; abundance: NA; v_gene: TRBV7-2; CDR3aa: CASSLVGVPYEQYF; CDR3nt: TGTGCCAGCAGCTTAGTTGGGGTTCCCTACGAGCAGTACTTC
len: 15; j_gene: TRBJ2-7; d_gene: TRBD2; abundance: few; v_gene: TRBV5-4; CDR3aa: CASSKATSGSYEQYF; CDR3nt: TGTGCCAGCAGCAAAGCGACTAGCGGGAGTTACGAGCAGTACTTC
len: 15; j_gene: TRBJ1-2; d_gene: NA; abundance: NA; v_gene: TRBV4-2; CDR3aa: CASTPQSGGQYGYTF; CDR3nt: TGTGCCAGCACCCCCCAATCGGGCGGACAGTATGGCTACACCTTC
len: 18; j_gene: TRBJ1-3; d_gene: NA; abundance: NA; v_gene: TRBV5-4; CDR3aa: CASSLGPSRGDPGNTIYF; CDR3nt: TGTGCCAGCAGCTTGGGACCCAGTCGGGGGGACCCTGGAAACACCATATATTTT
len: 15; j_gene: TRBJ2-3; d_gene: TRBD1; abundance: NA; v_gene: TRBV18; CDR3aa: CASSQATGTADTQYF; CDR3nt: TGTGCCAGCTCACAGGCGACAGGGACCGCCGATACGCAGTATTTT
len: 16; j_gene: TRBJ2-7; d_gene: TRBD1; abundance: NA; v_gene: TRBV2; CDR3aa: CASIRLTGTGAGEQYF; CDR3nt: TGTGCCAGCATCAGACTCACCGGGACAGGGGCGGGAGAGCAGTACTTC
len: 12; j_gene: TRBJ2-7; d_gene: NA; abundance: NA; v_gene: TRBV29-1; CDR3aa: CSIGTSKYEQYF; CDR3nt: TGCAGCATCGGGACTTCTAAATACGAGCAGTACTTC
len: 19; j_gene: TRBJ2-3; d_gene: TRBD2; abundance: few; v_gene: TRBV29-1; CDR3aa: CSVAGLAGGSPLHTDTQYF; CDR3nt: TGCAGCGTCGCGGGGCTAGCGGGAGGGTCCCCTCTACACACAGATACGCAGTATTTT
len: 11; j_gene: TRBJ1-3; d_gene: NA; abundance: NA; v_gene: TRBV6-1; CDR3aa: CAGREGNTIYF; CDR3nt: TGTGCCGGGAGGGAGGGAAACACCATATATTTT
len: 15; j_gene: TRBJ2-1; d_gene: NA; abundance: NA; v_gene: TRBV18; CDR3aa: CASSPGAPRGNEQFF; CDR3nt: TGTGCCAGCTCACCCGGGGCGCCGAGGGGTAATGAGCAGTTCTTC
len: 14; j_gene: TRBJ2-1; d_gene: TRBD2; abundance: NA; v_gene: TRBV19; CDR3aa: CASTRAGGPVEQFF; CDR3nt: TGTGCCAGTACGAGGGCGGGAGGGCCAGTTGAGCAGTTCTTC
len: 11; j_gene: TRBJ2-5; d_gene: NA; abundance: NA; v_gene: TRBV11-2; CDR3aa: CASSSGPTADF; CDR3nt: TGTGCCAGCAGCTCGGGACCGACCGCGGACTTC
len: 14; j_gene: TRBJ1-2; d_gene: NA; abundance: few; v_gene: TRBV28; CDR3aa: CASSGGSGGGGYTF; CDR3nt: TGTGCCAGCAGTGGGGGATCCGGGGGAGGTGGCTACACCTTC
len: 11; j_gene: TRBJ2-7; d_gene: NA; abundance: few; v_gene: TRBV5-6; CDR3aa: CASSLYGEQYF; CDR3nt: TGTGCCAGCAGCTTGTACGGCGAGCAGTACTTC
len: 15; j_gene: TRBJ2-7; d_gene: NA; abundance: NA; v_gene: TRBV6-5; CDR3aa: CASSYSGQNSYEQYF; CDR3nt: TGTGCCAGCAGTTACTCAGGACAGAACTCCTACGAGCAGTACTTC
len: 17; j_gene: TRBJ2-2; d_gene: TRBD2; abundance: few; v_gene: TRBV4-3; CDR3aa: CASSQAGTSGRAGELFF; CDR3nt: TGCGCCAGCAGCCAAGCCGGGACTAGCGGGAGGGCGGGGGAGCTGTTTTTT
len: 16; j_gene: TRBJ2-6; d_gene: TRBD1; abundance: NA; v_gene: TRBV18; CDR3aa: CASSPNRGAGANVLTF; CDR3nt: TGTGCCAGCTCACCTAACAGGGGGGCTGGGGCCAACGTCCTGACTTTC
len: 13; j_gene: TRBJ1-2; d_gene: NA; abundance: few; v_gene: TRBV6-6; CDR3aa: CASSYGDNYGYTF; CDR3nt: TGTGCCAGCAGTTACGGGGATAACTATGGCTACACCTTC
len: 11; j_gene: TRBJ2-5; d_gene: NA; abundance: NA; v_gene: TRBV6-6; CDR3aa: CASSYQETQYF; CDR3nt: TGTGCCAGCAGTTACCAAGAGACCCAGTACTTC
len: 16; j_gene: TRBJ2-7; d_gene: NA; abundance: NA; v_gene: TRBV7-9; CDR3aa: CASSRGALKSSYEQYF; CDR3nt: TGTGCCAGCAGCAGAGGGGCCCTCAAGAGTTCCTACGAGCAGTACTTC